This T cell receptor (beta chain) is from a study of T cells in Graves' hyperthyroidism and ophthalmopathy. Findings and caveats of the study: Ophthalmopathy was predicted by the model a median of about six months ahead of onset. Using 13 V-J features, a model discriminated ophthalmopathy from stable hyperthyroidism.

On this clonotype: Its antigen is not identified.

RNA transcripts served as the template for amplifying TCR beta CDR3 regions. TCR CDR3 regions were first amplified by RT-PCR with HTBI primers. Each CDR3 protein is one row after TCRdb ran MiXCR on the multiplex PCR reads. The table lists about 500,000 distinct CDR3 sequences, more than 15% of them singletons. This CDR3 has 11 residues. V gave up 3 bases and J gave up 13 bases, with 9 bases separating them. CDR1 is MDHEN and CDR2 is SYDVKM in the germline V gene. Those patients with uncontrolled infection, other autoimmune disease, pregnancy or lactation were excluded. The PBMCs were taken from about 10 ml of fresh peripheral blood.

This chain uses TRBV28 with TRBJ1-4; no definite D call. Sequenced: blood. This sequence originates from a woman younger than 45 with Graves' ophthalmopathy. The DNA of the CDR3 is TGTGCCAGCAGTTTGGGAGCGCGACTGTTTTTT. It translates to CASSLGARLFF. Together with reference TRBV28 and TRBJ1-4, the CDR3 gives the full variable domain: DVKVTQSSRYLVKRTGEKVFLECVQDMDHENMFWYRQDPGLGLRLIYFSYDVKMKEKGDIPEGYSVSREKKERFSLILESASTNQTSMYLCASSLGARLFFGSGTQLSVL.